This T cell receptor (beta chain) derives from a study of blood T cell repertoires in COVID-19. As for the study in general: The samples span acute and convalescent COVID-19 from the United States, Italy and Spain. The analysed material was cDNA or gDNA that came from T cells, B-cell-depleted T cells, or PBMCs.

Per the original methods: The assay estimated nucleated cells by amplifying reference gene primers. Here immunoSEQ multiplex PCR was the method, and the copy in TCRdb shows in-frame clones only, minus some. Clone size and the V and J calls come from that table; the DNA yielded D and trimming. The sample shows 150,000 or so clones, around nine tenths of them seen only once. Trimming left V 0 bases short and J 7 bases short, with 9 bases between. The CDR3 is 13 residues long. Material: peripheral blood. The receptor's source is a middle-aged man with acute or convalescent COVID-19. The chain has TRBV12-3 or TRBV12-4 and TRBJ1-1; no definite D call. The CDR3 DNA is TGTGCCAGCAGTTTAGCGGAGCGGGGTGAAGCTTTCTTT. Translating it yields CASSLAERGEAFF.